The entry below describes one T cell receptor (beta chain). Its specificity is unknown. Clones were read by immunoSEQ multiplex PCR, and TCRdb kept only the in-frame ones, dropping some. The sample lists about 120,000 clones, around 89% occurring once. Receiving focal radiation plus CTLA-4 blockade with ipilimumab were patients who had chemo-refractory metastatic non-small-cell lung cancer. This sample stems from a study of radiotherapy plus CTLA-4 blockade in lung cancer. Study overall: In around 17% of patients, objective responses were seen; 30% to 35% had disease control.

Findings and limits, study-wide: Peripheral blood showed expansion of tumor-derived TCR clones after radiotherapy and ipilimumab.

Trimming removed 2 bases from V and 4 bases from J; junction bases left unmatched: 4. The germline V gene has CDR1 SGHRS and CDR2 YFSETQ. The CDR3 runs 15 residues. The V and J genes are TRBV5-1 and TRBJ2-2, with 8 bases matching TRBD2. The TCR sequence derives from a human donor with non-small cell lung cancer that progressed on radiotherapy plus ipilimumab. The material sequenced was peripheral blood, taken from a patient treated with radiotherapy plus ipilimumab. In nucleotides, the CDR3 is TGCGCCAGCAGCTTTCTAGCGGGCACCACCGGGGAGCTGTTTTTT. This codes for CASSFLAGTTGELFF.